One sample yielded the 27 T cell receptor beta chains listed below, sequenced in a study of blood T cell repertoires in COVID-19. TCRdb keeps only in-frame clones here, not all; method: immunoSEQ multiplex PCR. The sample has roughly 290,000 clones, around four fifths seen once. The sequencing input was peripheral blood. These receptors all stem from a woman in her fifties or sixties with active or convalescent COVID-19.

This clone was recorded once. The chain joins TRBV28 to TRBJ2-1; TRBD2 matches 14 bases. This CDR3 is built from 21 residues. V was pared by 6 bases and J by 3 bases, with 19 bases of the junction left unmatched. The germline gives CDR1 MDHEN, CDR2 SYDVKM. DNA of the CDR3: TGTGCCAGCAGGACCCTAACAGGACTAGCGGGAGGATGGGAGATCTACAATGAGCAGTTCTTC. The encoded protein is CASRTLTGLAGGWEIYNEQFF. Supplemented by reference TRBV28 and TRBJ2-1, the full variable domain reads DVKVTQSSRYLVKRTGEKVFLECVQDMDHENMFWYRQDPGLGLRLIYFSYDVKMKEKGDIPEGYSVSREKKERFSLILESASTNQTSMYLCASRTLTGLAGGWEIYNEQFFGPGTRLTVL.

The chain is built from TRBV19 and TRBJ2-7; possible D gene TRBD2, 5 bases. V was shortened by 7 bases and J by 3 bases, with 16 bases between the two germline ends. Germline values: CDR1 LNHDA, CDR2 SQIVND (reference sequence). The CDR3 spans 14 residues. The CDR3 reads CASTVGIGGYEQYF. CDR3 in DNA: TGTGCCAGTACGGTCGGGATCGGTGGCTACGAGCAGTACTTC.

The V call is TRBV28, the J call TRBJ1-1; TRBD1 matches 10 bases. The CDR3 is 18 amino acids. Germline V gene sequence: CDR1 MDHEN, CDR2 SYDVKM. Germline trimming cut 3 bases from V and 4 bases from J; bases unmatched to any gene: 14. Here the CDR3 reads CASSFRLAGTGVSTEAFF. CDR3 bases: TGTGCCAGCAGTTTCCGGCTAGCTGGGACAGGGGTGTCCACTGAAGCTTTCTTT.

This chain joins TRBV29-1 and TRBJ2-1, with 7 nucleotides matching TRBD2. The CDR3 is made up of 13 amino acids. CDR1 and CDR2 from the germline V gene are SQVTM and ANQGSEA. J was trimmed by 3 bases and V by 1 base; bases with no gene match: 0. The CDR3 loop is CSVEAGGYNEQFF. The CDR3 DNA follows: TGCAGCGTTGAAGCGGGAGGCTACAATGAGCAGTTCTTC.

This clone came up a few times. As DNA, the CDR3 is TGCGCCAGCAGCGTGACAGGGGTCTATAATTCACCCCTCCACTTT. Translated, it gives CASSVTGVYNSPLHF. J is TRBJ1-6 and V is TRBV5-1; 8 bases line up with TRBD1. Per the germline V gene, CDR1 is SGHRS and CDR2 is YFSETQ. Germline trimming cut 4 bases from V and 3 bases from J; bases unmatched to any gene: 3. This CDR3 is built from 15 residues.

This clone was picked up a small number of times. CDR3 region: CATSRDDTGSYEQYF. The CDR3 DNA is TGTGCCACCAGCAGAGATGACACAGGCTCTTACGAGCAGTACTTC. The chain carries TRBV15 and TRBJ2-7; tentatively, D is TRBD1 (5 bases). Trimming removed 0 bases from V and 4 bases from J, with 13 bases in between. CDR3 size: 15 residues. Germline CDR1 LNHNV, CDR2 YYDKDF (reference sequence).

This rearrangement joins TRBV5-1 to TRBJ2-1, with 9 positions matching TRBD1. Germline assignment: CDR1 SGHRS and CDR2 YFSETQ. V shed 0 bases, J shed 7 bases, and the junction held 14 bases outside the gene matches. The CDR3 consists of 18 residues. The CDR3 loop is CASSLAEVGDRESNEQFF. Here the CDR3 DNA reads TGCGCCAGCAGCTTGGCAGAGGTGGGGGACAGGGAAAGTAATGAGCAGTTCTTC.

This clone showed up just a few times. The chain joins TRBV19 to TRBJ2-1; D possibly corresponds to TRBD1 (5 bases). The CDR3 has 14 amino acids. V gave up 3 bases and J gave up 1 base, with 7 bases separating them. Germline CDR1 reads LNHDA; CDR2 reads SQIVND (reference sequence). The CDR3 DNA reads as TGTGCCAGTAGTATGGGGCAGTCCTACAATGAGCAGTTCTTC. Residues: CASSMGQSYNEQFF.

The chain couples TRBV7-2 to TRBJ1-1; 7 bases line up with TRBD1. Germline CDR1 and CDR2: SGHTA and FQGNSA. The ends lost 5 bases at V and 0 bases at J; junction bases unmatched: 6. The CDR3 sequence is 15 residues long. For the CDR3, the DNA is TGTGCCAGCAGCCCCGTGGACAGGCTGAACACTGAAGCTTTCTTT. It is translated as CASSPVDRLNTEAFF.

The CDR3: CASSDRRGGNSPLHF. The CDR3 coding sequence is TGCGCCAGCAGTGATAGGCGGGGCGGGAATTCACCCCTCCACTTT. The chain uses TRBV10-2 and TRBJ1-6, with D maybe TRBD1 (5 bases). This CDR3 spans 15 amino acids. Trimming left V 3 bases short and J 7 bases short, with 13 bases between. In germline, CDR1 is WSHSY, CDR2 SAAADI.

V and J are TRBV6-5 and TRBJ1-3; 7 bases line up with TRBD1. CDR1 and CDR2 (germline): MNHEY, SVGAGI. This CDR3 comprises 15 residues. V trimming: 5 bases; J trimming: 0 bases; junction bases outside the gene matches: 4. CDR3 region: CASSPQGGSGNTIYF. The CDR3 bases are TGTGCCAGCAGTCCCCAGGGGGGCTCTGGAAACACCATATATTTT.

The V call is TRBV3-1 (or the pseudogene TRBV3-2), the J call TRBJ2-5; 9 bases line up with TRBD2. The V gene end was trimmed by 0 bases and the J gene end by 5 bases; junction bases not matched to a gene: 16. The CDR3 consists of 19 residues. Germline lookup yields CDR1 LGHDT and CDR2 YNNKEL (reference sequence). CDR3 amino acids: CASSQDAGRGRADLETQYF. In nucleotides, the CDR3 is TGTGCCAGCAGCCAAGATGCGGGACGCGGGAGGGCCGATTTGGAGACCCAGTACTTC.

The chain carries TRBV30 and TRBJ2-3; 9 bases line up with TRBD2. The CDR3 consists of 15 residues. Trimming removed 3 bases from V and 11 bases from J; junction bases left unmatched: 15. Looked up from germline, CDR1 is GTSNPN and CDR2 is SVGIG (reference sequence). CDR3 coding DNA: TGTGCCTGGAGCAGAGAGACCCATAGCGGGAGCCTGCAGTATTTT. It yields the protein CAWSRETHSGSLQYF.

V usage is TRBV28 and J usage is TRBJ1-6; 9 positions match TRBD1. CDR3 length equals 16 residues. Looked up from germline, CDR1 is MDHEN and CDR2 is SYDVKM. V shed 5 bases and J 8 bases; nucleotides not matched to a gene: 10. CDR3 sequence: CASSKLGTGLDSPLHF. The CDR3 bases are TGTGCCAGCAGTAAATTGGGGACAGGGCTGGATTCACCCCTCCACTTT.

This clone was counted a few times. This rearrangement joins TRBV28 to TRBJ1-2; 9 nucleotides match TRBD1. The junction had 9 bases not matched to a gene; V was cut back by 5 bases and J by 5 bases. CDR3 size: 15 residues. Per the germline V gene, CDR1 is MDHEN and CDR2 is SYDVKM. CDR3 coding DNA: TGTGCCAGCAGTCGGGGACAGGGCTTTTTGTATGGCTACACCTTC. Amino acid sequence: CASSRGQGFLYGYTF.

Only a few counts were recorded for this clone. The chain joins TRBV5-4 to TRBJ2-1; 8 bases agree with TRBD1. Germline lookup yields CDR1 SGHNT and CDR2 YYREEE (reference sequence). The CDR3 extends over 15 amino acids. J was trimmed by 10 bases and V by 0 bases; bases with no gene match: 9. CDR3 sequence reads: CASSLGTGISMEQFF. The CDR3 nucleotides read TGTGCCAGCAGCTTGGGGACAGGGATTTCAATGGAGCAGTTCTTC.

The chain employs TRBV7-3 and TRBJ2-2; 15 positions agree with TRBD2. V was clipped by 5 bases and J by 4 bases; unmatched bases: 8. Looked up from germline, CDR1 is SGHTA and CDR2 is FQGTGA. This CDR3 contains 18 residues. CDR3 nucleotide sequence: TGTGCCAGCAGCCCAGGGACTAGCGGGAGGCTGCGCACCGGGGAGCTGTTTTTT. Residues: CASSPGTSGRLRTGELFF.

This clone came up a few times. J is TRBJ2-5 and V is TRBV6-1; the match to TRBD1 covers 9 bases. The J segment lost 9 bases and the V segment lost 3 bases, leaving 8 bases of the junction unmatched. The V gene's germline CDR1 is MNHNS and CDR2 SASEGT. The CDR3 sequence is 14 residues long. The CDR3 DNA sequence: TGTGCCAGCAGTGAGGACAGGGGTTCCGATCCCCAGTACTTC. Translating it yields CASSEDRGSDPQYF.

V is TRBV12-3 or TRBV12-4 and J is TRBJ1-1; D is possibly TRBD1 (6 bases). V lost 6 bases to trimming and J lost 5 bases, with 10 bases between them. This CDR3 has 12 residues. Here the CDR3 DNA reads TGTGCCAGCAGCATCAGGGGAACTGAAGCTTTCTTT. Protein product: CASSIRGTEAFF.

This clone has ten or more counts. This sequence joins TRBV4-1 and TRBJ1-1; 7 bases match TRBD1. The J segment lost 1 base and the V segment lost 5 bases, leaving 4 bases of the junction unmatched. Germline assignment: CDR1 MGHRA and CDR2 YSYEKL. The CDR3 runs to 14 residues. The CDR3 nucleotides are TGCGCCAGCAGCAGGACAGGTTGGAACACTGAAGCTTTCTTT. Its translation is CASSRTGWNTEAFF.

The chain joins TRBV9 to TRBJ2-1; TRBD2 matches at 10 bases. CDR1 is SGDLS and CDR2 is YYNGEE in the germline V gene. The V segment lost 0 bases and the J segment 10 bases; nucleotides outside the gene matches: 13. The length of the CDR3 is 17 residues. The CDR3: CASSVGRRLAGAREQFF. The CDR3 nucleotides read TGTGCCAGCAGCGTAGGAAGACGGCTAGCGGGAGCAAGAGAGCAGTTCTTC.

This chain uses TRBV7-9 with TRBJ1-1; 11 positions match TRBD1. The CDR3 length is 15 residues. The V segment lost 3 bases and the J segment 3 bases; nucleotides outside the gene matches: 3. Germline CDR1 SEHNR, CDR2 FQNEAQ (reference sequence). In DNA, the CDR3 is TGTGCCAGCAGCTTCGGACAGGGGGCGGACACTGAAGCTTTCTTT. Translating it yields CASSFGQGADTEAFF.

The chain recombines TRBV3-1 (or the pseudogene TRBV3-2) with TRBJ2-1, with a possible D match to TRBD2 (5 bases). CDR1 is LGHDT and CDR2 is YNNKEL in the germline V gene (reference sequence). V lost 4 bases, J lost 0 bases, and 10 bases lay in between. The CDR3 consists of 15 residues. The CDR3 nucleotides are TGTGCCAGCAGCCCAGAGCGGTACTCCTACAATGAGCAGTTCTTC. The encoded protein is CASSPERYSYNEQFF.

The V call is TRBV27, the J call TRBJ2-2, with D possibly being TRBD1 (5 bases). From germline, CDR1 is MNHEY and CDR2 SMNVEV (reference sequence). The CDR3 has 14 residues. The V end was cut by 5 bases, the J end by 1 base, with 8 bases between. The CDR3 DNA reads as TGTGCCAGCAGTCGGACATTGAACACCGGGGAGCTGTTTTTT. It specifies CASSRTLNTGELFF.

This clone occurred a few times. This rearrangement joins TRBV6-5 to TRBJ1-2; D ambiguous. The CDR3 length is 13 residues. V lost 11 bases to trimming and J lost 8 bases, with 21 bases between them. Germline values: CDR1 MNHEY, CDR2 SVGAGI. In DNA, the CDR3 is TGTGCCTCTCTGACTAGGGCAGCGGAGGGCTACACCTTC. Protein sequence: CASLTRAAEGYTF.

V gene TRBV6-5 combines with J gene TRBJ2-5, with a weak D call TRBD2 (6 bases). The V end lost 5 bases, the J end lost 1 base, and 14 bases lay between the germline ends. CDR3 length: 15 residues. Germline loops: CDR1 MNHEY, CDR2 SVGAGI. The CDR3 protein is CASSLGSGPQETQYF. The CDR3 nucleotides read TGTGCCAGCAGTCTTGGGAGCGGGCCCCAAGAGACCCAGTACTTC.

This chain joins TRBV2 and TRBJ2-7, with 8 nucleotides matching TRBD2. In germline, CDR1 is SNHLY, CDR2 FYNNEI. The V gene end was trimmed by 6 bases and the J gene end by 7 bases; junction bases not matched to a gene: 11. The CDR3 extends over 14 amino acids. The CDR3: CASRILAAQGEQYF. The CDR3 region has the DNA TGTGCCAGCAGGATACTAGCGGCCCAGGGGGAGCAGTACTTC.